This T cell receptor (beta chain) was recovered during a study of post-analysis software for immune sequencing data. The length of the CDR3 is 11 residues. CDR1 is SQVTM, CDR2 ANQGSEA, per germline. Comment on this clonotype: No antigen is known for it. A single base separates this from a much larger clone, so it may be a read error.

Study-wide findings and caveats: There were five TRBV segments more frequent in patients than controls, and TRBV5-6, TRBV5-1 and TRBV20-1 were among them.

Unique molecular identifiers tagged the TCR beta cDNA libraries. Via MiXCR, TCRdb re-called the PCR reads, giving one row per CDR3 protein. The sample has about 200,000 distinct CDR3 sequences; approximately 28% are singletons. What was sequenced was blood. This chain joins TRBV29-1 and TRBJ2-5; D is ambiguous. The end of the DNA is better explained by TRBJ2-1, so the J call may be wrong. This sequence was found in a girl younger than 18 with multiple sclerosis. The CDR3 loop reads CSVQYQETQFF. In nucleotides, the CDR3 is TGCAGCGTTCAGTACCAAGAGACCCAGTTCTTC.